The T cell receptor (beta chain) described here comes from a study of blood T cell repertoires in COVID-19. Across the whole study: Samples came from the United States, Italy and Spain, spanning acute and convalescent COVID-19. The analysed material was cDNA or gDNA that came from T cells, B-cell-depleted T cells, or PBMCs.

Authors' data handling: Reference gene primer amplification gave estimated nucleated cell counts. Libraries were prepared by immunoSEQ multiplex PCR; TCRdb keeps only in-frame clonotypes and omits some of them. D and trimming come from the DNA, and the V and J calls and clone size come from that table. Among 200,000 to 300,000 clones listed, 75% to 90% were seen once. This CDR3 comprises 12 residues. The V gene lost 4 bases and the J gene lost 4 bases, with 6 bases spanning the gap. Germline CDR1 and CDR2: SGHAT and FQNNGV. The receptor's source is a woman aged 40 to 49 with acute or convalescent COVID-19. Sequenced material: peripheral blood. The J gene is TRBJ2-3, the V gene TRBV11-2; D unclear. CDR3 sequence: CASSSSADTQYF. CDR3 coding DNA: TGTGCCAGCAGCTCTAGTGCAGATACGCAGTATTTT.